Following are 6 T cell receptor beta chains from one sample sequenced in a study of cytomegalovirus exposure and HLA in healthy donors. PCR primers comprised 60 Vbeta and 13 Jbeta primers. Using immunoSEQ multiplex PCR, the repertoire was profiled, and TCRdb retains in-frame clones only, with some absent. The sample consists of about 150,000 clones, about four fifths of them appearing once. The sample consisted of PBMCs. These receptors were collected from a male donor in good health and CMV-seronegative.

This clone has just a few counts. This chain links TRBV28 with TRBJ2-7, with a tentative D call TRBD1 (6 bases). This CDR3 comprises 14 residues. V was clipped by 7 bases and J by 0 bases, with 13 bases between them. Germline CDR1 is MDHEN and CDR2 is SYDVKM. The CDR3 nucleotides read TGTGCCAGCAACCTACAGGGATTCTCCTACGAGCAGTACTTC. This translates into CASNLQGFSYEQYF.

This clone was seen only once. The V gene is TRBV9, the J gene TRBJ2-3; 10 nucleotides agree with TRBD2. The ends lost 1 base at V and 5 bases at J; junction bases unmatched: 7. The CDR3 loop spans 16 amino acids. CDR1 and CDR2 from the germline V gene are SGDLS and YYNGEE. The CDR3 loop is CASSVPSGGAVDTQYF. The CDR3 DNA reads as TGTGCCAGCAGCGTACCGAGCGGGGGGGCCGTAGATACGCAGTATTTT.

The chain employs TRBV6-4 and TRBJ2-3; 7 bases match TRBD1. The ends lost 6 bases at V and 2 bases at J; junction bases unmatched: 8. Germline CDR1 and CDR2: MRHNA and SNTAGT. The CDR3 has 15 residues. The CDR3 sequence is CASSPGDRITDTQYF. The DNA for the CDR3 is TGTGCCAGCAGCCCCGGGGACAGAATCACAGATACGCAGTATTTT.

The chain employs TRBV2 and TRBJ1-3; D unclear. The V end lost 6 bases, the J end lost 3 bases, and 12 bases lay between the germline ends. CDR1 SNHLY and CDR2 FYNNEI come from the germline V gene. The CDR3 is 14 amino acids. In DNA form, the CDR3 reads TGTGCCAGCAGAACCGGGGATTTTGGAAACACCATATATTTT. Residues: CASRTGDFGNTIYF.

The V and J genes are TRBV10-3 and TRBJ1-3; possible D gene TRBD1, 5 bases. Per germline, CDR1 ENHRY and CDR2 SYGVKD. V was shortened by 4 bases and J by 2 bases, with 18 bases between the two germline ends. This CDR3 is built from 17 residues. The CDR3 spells CAISGRPAGEAGNTIYF. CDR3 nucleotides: TGTGCCATCAGTGGCCGCCCAGCGGGGGAAGCTGGAAACACCATATATTTT.

CDR3 region: CASRNGLAGITDTQYF. In nucleotides, the CDR3 is TGCGCCAGCAGGAATGGACTAGCGGGAATCACAGATACGCAGTATTTT. The rearrangement links TRBV5-1 to TRBJ2-3; 12 nucleotides agree with TRBD2. V gave up 5 bases and J gave up 2 bases; unmatched junction bases: 6. Per the germline V gene, CDR1 is SGHRS and CDR2 is YFSETQ. The CDR3 runs to 16 residues.